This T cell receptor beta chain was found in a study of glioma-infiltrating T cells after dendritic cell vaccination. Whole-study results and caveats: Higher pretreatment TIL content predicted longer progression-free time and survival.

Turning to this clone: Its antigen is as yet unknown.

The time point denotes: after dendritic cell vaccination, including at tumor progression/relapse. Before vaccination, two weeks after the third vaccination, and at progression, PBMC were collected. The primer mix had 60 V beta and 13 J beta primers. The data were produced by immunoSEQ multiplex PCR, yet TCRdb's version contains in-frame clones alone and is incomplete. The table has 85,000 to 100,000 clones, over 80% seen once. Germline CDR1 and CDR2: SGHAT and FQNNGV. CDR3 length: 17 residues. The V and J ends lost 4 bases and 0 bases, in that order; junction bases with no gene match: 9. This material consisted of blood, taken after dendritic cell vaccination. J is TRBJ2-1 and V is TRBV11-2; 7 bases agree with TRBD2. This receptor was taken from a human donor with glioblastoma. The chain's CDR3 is CASSSGWGGSSYNEQFF. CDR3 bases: TGTGCCAGCAGCTCGGGGTGGGGGGGGAGCTCCTACAATGAGCAGTTCTTC.